These 3 T cell receptor beta chains originate from one sample sequenced in a study of blood T cell repertoires in COVID-19. Sequenced by immunoSEQ multiplex PCR; TCRdb stores in-frame clones only, minus some. The sample holds roughly 140,000 clones; roughly 80% are singletons and the top ten take approximately 3.4%. The sequencing sample was made of peripheral blood. These TCRs come from a man aged 70-80 years who had recovered from COVID-19.

The CDR3 sequence is CASSPTSGAYNEQFF. The DNA of the CDR3 is TGTGCCAGCAGCCCTACGAGCGGGGCTTACAATGAGCAGTTCTTC. The chain employs TRBV3-1 (or the pseudogene TRBV3-2) and TRBJ2-1; TRBD2 aligns across 7 bases. J lost 4 bases, V lost 4 bases, and 7 bases had no gene match. The germline V gene has CDR1 LGHDT and CDR2 YNNKEL (reference sequence). This CDR3 is built from 15 residues.

The chain uses TRBV9 and TRBJ1-2; D is uncertain. Germline V gives CDR1 SGDLS, CDR2 YYNGEE. The CDR3 runs 13 residues. Trimming cost V 2 bases and J 8 bases, with 13 bases left between them. The CDR3 reads CASSVDEGRGYTF. The CDR3 DNA is TGTGCCAGCAGCGTGGATGAGGGTCGCGGCTACACCTTC.

This clone turned up a few times. The chain joins TRBV11-2 to TRBJ1-6; 7 bases match TRBD1. Germline V CDR1 and CDR2: SGHAT, FQNNGV. The CDR3 totals 17 residues. J gave up 7 bases and V 6 bases, and 15 bases lay outside the gene matches. CDR3 bases: TGTGCCAGCAGAGTTCGAGGGCCGGGACAGCTCAATTCACCCCTCCACTTT. Its translation is CASRVRGPGQLNSPLHF.